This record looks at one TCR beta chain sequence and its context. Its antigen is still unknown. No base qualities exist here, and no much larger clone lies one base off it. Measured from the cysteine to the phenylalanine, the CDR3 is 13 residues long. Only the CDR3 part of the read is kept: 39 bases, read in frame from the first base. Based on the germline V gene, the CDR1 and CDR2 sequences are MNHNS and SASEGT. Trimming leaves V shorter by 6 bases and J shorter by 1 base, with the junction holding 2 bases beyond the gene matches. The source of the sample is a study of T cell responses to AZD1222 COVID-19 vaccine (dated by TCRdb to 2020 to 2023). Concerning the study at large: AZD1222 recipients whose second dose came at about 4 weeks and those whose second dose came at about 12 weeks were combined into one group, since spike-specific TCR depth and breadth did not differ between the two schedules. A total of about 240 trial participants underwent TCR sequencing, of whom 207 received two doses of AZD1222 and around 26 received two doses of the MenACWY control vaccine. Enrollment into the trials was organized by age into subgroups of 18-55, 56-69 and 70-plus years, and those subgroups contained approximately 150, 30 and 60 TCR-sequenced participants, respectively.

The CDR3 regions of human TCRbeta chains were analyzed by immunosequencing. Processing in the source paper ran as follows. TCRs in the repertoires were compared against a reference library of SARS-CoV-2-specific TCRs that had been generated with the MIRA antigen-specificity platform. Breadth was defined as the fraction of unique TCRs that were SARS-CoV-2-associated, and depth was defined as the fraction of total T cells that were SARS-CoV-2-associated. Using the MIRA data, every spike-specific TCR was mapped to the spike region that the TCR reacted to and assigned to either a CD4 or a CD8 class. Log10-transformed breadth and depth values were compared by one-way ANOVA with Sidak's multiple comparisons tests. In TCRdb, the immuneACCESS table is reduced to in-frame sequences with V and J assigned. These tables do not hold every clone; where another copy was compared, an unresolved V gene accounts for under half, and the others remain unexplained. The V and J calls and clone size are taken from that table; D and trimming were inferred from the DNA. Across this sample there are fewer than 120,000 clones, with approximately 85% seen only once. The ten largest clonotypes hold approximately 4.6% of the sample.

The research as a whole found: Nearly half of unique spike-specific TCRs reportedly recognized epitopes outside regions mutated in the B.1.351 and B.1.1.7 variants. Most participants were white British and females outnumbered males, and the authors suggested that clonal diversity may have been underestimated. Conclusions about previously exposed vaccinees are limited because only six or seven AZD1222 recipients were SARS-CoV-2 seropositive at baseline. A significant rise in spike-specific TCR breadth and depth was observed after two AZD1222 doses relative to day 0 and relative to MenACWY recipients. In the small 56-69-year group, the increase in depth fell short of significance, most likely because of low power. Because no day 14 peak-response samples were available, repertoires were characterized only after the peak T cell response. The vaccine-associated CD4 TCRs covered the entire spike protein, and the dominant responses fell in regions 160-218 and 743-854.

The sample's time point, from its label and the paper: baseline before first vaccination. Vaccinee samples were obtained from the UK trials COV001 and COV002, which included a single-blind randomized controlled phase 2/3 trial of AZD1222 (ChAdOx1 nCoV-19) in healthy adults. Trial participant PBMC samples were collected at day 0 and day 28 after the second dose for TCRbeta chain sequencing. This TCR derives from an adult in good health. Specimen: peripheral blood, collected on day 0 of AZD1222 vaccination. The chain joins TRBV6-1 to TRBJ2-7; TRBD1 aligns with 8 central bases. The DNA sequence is TGTGCCAGCAGAAGGACAGGGTCCTACGAGCAGTACTTC. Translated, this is CASRRTGSYEQYF.